This record looks at one T cell receptor (beta chain) sequence and its context. Study processing details: Reference gene primer amplification yielded estimated nucleated cell counts. Only in-frame clones appear in the TCRdb table, and some are missing; sequencing was by immunoSEQ multiplex PCR. D and trimming come from the DNA, and the V and J calls and clone size come from that table. The sample yields about 220,000 clones, around 87% seen once. This sample is drawn from a study of blood T cell repertoires in COVID-19. About the study: Specimens from acute and convalescent COVID-19 originated in the United States, Italy and Spain. T cells, B-cell-depleted T cells, or PBMCs provided the cDNA or gDNA that served as material.

The CDR3 contains 14 residues. J was trimmed by 7 bases and V by 2 bases; bases with no gene match: 4. Looked up from germline, CDR1 is MNHNY and CDR2 is SVGAGI (reference sequence). Material for sequencing was peripheral blood. The chain couples TRBV6-6 to TRBJ1-4; 7 nucleotides match TRBD1. The clonotype was recovered from a woman between 25 and 40 years old who had recovered from COVID-19. Here the CDR3 DNA reads TGTGCCAGCAGTTACGACAGGGTGTTTGAAAAACTGTTTTTT. It encodes CASSYDRVFEKLFF.